This T cell receptor beta chain stems from a study of blood T cell repertoires in COVID-19. Study at large: PBMCs, B-cell-depleted T cells, or T cells were the source of the cDNA or gDNA that made up the material.

Two negative PCRs, clearance, or symptom resolution characterized the recovered Cohort 3 donors. This clone was detected only a few times. V lost 0 bases and J lost 9; bases outside the gene matches: 19. CDR3 length: 19 residues. CDR1 is SGHRS, CDR2 YFSETQ, per germline. Generated by immunoSEQ multiplex PCR, the TCRdb table keeps only in-frame clones and is missing some. The sample carries 320,000 or so clones, 87% recorded once. The TCR comes from a young woman who had recovered from COVID-19. Sample: PBMCs or T cells enriched from blood (not recorded which). This sequence joins TRBV5-1 and TRBJ2-1, with TRBD2 matching 9 bases. CDR3 DNA sequence: TGCGCCAGCAGCTTGGGGACAGGAGGATCCTTAAGCGGGGGGAGTGAGCAGTTCTTC. Amino acid sequence: CASSLGTGGSLSGGSEQFF. Full variable domain (remainder filled in from reference TRBV5-1 and TRBJ2-1): KAGVTQTPRYLIKTRGQQVTLSCSPISGHRSVSWYQQTPGQGLQFLFEYFSETQRNKGNFPGRFSGRQFSNSRSEMNVSTLELGDSALYLCASSLGTGGSLSGGSEQFFGPGTRLTVL.